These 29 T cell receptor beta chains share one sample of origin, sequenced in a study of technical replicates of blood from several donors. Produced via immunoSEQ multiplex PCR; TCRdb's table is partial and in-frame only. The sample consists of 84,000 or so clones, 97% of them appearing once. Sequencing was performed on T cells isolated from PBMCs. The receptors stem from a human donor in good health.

The CDR3 here is CASSVTGKGYTF. CDR3 nucleotide sequence: TGTGCCAGCAGCGTAACAGGGAAGGGCTACACCTTC. The V and J genes are TRBV9 and TRBJ1-2; maybe TRBD1 (6 bases). Trimming took 1 base from V and 8 from J, leaving 9 bases between them. Germline values: CDR1 SGDLS, CDR2 YYNGEE. The CDR3 is 12 residues long. Variable domain in full (rest from reference TRBV9 and TRBJ1-2): DSGVTQTPKHLITATGQRVTLRCSPRSGDLSVYWYQQSLDQGLQFLIQYYNGEERAKGNILERFSAQQFPDLHSELNLSSLELGDSALYFCASSVTGKGYTFGSGTRLTVV.

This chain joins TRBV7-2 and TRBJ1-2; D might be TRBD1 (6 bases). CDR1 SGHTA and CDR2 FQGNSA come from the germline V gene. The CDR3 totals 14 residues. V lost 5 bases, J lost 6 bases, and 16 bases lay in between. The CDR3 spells CASSPAQGRDGYTF. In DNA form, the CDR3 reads TGTGCCAGCAGCCCAGCACAGGGTAGGGATGGCTACACCTTC.

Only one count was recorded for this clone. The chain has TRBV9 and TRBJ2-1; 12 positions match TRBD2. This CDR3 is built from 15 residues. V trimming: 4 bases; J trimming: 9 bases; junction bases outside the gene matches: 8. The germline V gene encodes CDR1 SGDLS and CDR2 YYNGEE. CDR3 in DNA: TGTGCCAGCAGCCCGCGGACTAGCGGGGAGGGTGAGCAGTTCTTC. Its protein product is CASSPRTSGEGEQFF.

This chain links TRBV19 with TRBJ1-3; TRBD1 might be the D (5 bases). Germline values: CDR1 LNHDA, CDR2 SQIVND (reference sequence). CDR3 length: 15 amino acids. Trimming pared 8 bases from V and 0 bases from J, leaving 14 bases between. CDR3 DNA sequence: TGTGCCAGTGAAGATCGACAGCTCTCTGGAAACACCATATATTTT. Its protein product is CASEDRQLSGNTIYF.

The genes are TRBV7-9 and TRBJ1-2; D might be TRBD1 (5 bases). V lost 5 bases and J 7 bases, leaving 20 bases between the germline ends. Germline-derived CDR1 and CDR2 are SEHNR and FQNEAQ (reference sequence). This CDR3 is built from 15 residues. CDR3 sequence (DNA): TGTGCCAGCAGCCTACCGGTAGGGGTTAGGCGTGGCTACACCTTC. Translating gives CASSLPVGVRRGYTF.

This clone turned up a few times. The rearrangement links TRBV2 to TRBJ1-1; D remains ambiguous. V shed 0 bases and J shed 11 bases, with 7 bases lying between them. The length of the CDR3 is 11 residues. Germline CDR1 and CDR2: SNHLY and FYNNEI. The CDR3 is CASSEAVEAFF. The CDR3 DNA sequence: TGTGCCAGCAGTGAAGCGGTGGAGGCTTTCTTT.

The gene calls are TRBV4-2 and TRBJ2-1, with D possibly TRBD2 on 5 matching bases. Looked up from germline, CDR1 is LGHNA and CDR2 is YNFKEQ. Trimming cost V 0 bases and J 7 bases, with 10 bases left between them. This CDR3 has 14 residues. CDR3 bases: TGTGCCAGCAGCCAAGAGGGTAGCGTAAATGAGCAGTTCTTC. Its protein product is CASSQEGSVNEQFF.

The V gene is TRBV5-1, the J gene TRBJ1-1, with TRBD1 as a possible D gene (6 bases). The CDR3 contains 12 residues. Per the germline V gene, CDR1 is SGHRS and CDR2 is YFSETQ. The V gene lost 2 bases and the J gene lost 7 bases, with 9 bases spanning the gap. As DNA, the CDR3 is TGCGCCAGCAGCTTAAAGGACAGTGAAGCTTTCTTT. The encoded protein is CASSLKDSEAFF. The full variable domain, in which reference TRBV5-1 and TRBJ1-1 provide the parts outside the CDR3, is KAGVTQTPRYLIKTRGQQVTLSCSPISGHRSVSWYQQTPGQGLQFLFEYFSETQRNKGNFPGRFSGRQFSNSRSEMNVSTLELGDSALYLCASSLKDSEAFFGQGTRLTVV.

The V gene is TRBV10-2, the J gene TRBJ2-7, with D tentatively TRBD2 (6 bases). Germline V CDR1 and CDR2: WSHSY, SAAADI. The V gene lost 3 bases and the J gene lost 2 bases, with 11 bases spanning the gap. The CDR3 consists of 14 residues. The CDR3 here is CASSDTSPTYEQYF. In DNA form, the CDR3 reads TGCGCCAGCAGTGATACTAGCCCAACCTACGAGCAGTACTTC.

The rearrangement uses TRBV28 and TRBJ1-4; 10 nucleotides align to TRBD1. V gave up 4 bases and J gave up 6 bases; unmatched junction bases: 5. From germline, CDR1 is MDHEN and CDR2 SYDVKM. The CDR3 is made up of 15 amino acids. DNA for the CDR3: TGTGCCAGCAGTTATTCCGGGACAGGGGATGAAAAACTGTTTTTT. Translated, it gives CASSYSGTGDEKLFF.

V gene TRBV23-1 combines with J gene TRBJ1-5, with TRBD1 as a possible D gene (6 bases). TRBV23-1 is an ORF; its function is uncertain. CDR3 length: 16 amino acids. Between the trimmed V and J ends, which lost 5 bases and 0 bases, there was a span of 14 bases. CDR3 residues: CASSSGHPFSNQPQHF. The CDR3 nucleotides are TGCGCCAGCAGTTCGGGACATCCCTTTAGCAATCAGCCCCAGCATTTT.

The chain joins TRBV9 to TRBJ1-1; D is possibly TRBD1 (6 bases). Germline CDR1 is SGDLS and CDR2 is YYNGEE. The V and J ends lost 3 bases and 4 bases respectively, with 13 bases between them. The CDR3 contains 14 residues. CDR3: CASSARGLGTEAFF. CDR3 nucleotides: TGTGCCAGCAGCGCCAGGGGCTTGGGCACTGAAGCTTTCTTT.

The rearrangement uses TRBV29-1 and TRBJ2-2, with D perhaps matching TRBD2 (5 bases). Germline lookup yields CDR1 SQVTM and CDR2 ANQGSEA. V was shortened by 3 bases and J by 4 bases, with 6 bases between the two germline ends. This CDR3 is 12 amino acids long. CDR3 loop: CSVDGITGELFF. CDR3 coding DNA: TGCAGCGTTGACGGGATCACCGGGGAGCTGTTTTTT.

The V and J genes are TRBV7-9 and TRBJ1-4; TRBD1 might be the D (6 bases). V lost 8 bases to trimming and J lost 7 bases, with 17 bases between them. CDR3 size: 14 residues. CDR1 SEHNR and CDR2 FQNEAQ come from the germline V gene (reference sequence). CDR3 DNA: TGTGCCAGCCGTCGGACAGAGGTTTCTGAAAAACTGTTTTTT. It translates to CASRRTEVSEKLFF.

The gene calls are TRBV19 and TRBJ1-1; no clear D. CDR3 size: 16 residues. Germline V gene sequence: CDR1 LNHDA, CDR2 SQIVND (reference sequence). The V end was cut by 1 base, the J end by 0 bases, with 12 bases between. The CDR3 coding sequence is TGTGCCAGTAGTATAGGAGAGAGACACCTGAACACTGAAGCTTTCTTT. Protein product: CASSIGERHLNTEAFF.

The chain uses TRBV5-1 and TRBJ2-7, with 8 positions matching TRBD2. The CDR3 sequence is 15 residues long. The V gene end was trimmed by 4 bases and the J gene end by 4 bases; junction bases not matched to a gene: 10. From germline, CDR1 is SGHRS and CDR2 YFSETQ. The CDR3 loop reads CASSRGGSGNYEQYF. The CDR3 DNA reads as TGCGCCAGCAGCCGGGGGGGTAGCGGGAATTACGAGCAGTACTTC.

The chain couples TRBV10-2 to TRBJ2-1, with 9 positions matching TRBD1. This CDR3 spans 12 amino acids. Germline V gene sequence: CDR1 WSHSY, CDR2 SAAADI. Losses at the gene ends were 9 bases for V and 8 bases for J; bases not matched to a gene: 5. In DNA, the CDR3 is TGCGCCAGTGGGACAGGGCGAGATGAGCAGTTCTTC. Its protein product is CASGTGRDEQFF.

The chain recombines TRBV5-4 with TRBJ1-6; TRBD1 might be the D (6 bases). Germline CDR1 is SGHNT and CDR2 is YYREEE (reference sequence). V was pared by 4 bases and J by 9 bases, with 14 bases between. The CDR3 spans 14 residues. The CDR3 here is CASSPRTEPSPLHF. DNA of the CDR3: TGTGCCAGCAGCCCGCGGACAGAACCTTCACCCCTCCACTTT.

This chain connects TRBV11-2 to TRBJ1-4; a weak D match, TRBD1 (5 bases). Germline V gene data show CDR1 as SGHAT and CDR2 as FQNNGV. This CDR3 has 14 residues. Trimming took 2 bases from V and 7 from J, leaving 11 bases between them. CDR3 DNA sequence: TGTGCCAGCAGCTTAACCCTCGGGGGTGAAAAACTGTTTTTT. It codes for CASSLTLGGEKLFF.

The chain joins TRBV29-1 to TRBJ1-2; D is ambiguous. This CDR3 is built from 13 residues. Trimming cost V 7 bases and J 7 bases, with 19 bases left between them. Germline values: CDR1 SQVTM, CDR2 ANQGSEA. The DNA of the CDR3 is TGCAGCGGCGAAGATGAGGGTTCTTCTGGCTACACCTTC. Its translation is CSGEDEGSSGYTF. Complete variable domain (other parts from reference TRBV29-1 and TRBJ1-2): SAVISQKPSRDICQRGTSLTIQCQVDSQVTMMFWYRQQPGQSLTLIATANQGSEATYESGFVIDKFPISRPNLTFSTLTVSNMSPEDSSIYLCSGEDEGSSGYTFGSGTRLTVV.

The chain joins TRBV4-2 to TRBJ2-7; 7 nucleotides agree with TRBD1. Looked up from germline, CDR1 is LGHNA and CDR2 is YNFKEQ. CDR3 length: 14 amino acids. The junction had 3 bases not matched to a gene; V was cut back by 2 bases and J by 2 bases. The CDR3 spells CASSQRGGTYEQYF. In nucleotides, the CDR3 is TGTGCCAGCAGCCAAAGAGGGGGCACCTACGAGCAGTACTTC.

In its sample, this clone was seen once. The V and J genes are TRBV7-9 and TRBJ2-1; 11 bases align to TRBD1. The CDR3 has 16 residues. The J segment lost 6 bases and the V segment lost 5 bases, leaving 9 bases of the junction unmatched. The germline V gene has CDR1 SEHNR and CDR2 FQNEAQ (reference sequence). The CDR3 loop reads CASSDTDRGQGNEQFF. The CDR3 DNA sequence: TGTGCCAGCAGCGATACGGACAGGGGGCAGGGCAATGAGCAGTTCTTC.

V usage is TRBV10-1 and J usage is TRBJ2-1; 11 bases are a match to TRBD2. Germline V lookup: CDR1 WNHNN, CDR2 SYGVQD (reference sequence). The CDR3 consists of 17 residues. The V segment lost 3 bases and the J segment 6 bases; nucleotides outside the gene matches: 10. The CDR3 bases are TGCGCCAGCAGTGACCCTACTAGCGGGAGTTTTCGCAATGAGCAGTTCTTC. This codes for CASSDPTSGSFRNEQFF.

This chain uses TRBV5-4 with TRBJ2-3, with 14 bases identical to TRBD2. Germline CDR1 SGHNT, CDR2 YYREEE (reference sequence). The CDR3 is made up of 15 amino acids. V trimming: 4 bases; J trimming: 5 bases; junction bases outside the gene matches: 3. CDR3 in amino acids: CASSPGLAGEDTQYF. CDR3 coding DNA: TGTGCCAGCAGCCCGGGACTAGCGGGAGAAGATACGCAGTATTTT.

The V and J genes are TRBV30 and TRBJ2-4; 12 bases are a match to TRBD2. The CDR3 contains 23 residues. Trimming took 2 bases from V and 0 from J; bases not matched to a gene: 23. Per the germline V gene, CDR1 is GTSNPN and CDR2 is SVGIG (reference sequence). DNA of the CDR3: TGTGCCTGGAGTTGGACTAGCGGGAATCCCCCTCACCTAGCAGGGCTAGCCAAAAACATTCAGTACTTC. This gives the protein CAWSWTSGNPPHLAGLAKNIQYF.

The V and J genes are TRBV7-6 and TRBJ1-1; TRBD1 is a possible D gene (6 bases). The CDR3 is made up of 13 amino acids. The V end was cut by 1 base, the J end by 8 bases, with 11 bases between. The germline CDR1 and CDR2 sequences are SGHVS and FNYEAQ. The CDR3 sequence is CASSLGRGGEAFF. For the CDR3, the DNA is TGTGCCAGCAGCTTAGGCAGGGGCGGGGAAGCTTTCTTT. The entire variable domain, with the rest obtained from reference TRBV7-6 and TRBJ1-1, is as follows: GAGVSQSPRYKVTKRGQDVALRCDPISGHVSLYWYRQALGQGPEFLTYFNYEAQQDKSGLPNDRFSAERPEGSISTLTIQRTEQRDSAMYRCASSLGRGGEAFFGQGTRLTVV.

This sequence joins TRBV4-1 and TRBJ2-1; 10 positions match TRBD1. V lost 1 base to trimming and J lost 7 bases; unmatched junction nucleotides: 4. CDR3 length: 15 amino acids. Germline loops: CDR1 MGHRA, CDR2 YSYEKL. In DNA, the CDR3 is TGCGCCAGCAGCCAAGCTGGACAGGGGGGGAATGAGCAGTTCTTC. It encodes CASSQAGQGGNEQFF.

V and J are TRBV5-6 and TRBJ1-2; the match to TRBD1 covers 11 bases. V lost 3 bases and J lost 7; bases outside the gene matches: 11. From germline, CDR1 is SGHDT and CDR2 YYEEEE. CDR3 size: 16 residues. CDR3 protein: CASSSDRGRDRSGYTF. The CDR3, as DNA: TGTGCCAGCAGCTCGGACAGGGGGCGCGATCGGTCTGGCTACACCTTC.

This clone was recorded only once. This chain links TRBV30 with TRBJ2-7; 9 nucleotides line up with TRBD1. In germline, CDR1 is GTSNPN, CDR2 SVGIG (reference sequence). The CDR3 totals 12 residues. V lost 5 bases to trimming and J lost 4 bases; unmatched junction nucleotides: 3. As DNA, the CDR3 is TGTGCCTGGGCGACAGGGGGATACGAGCAGTACTTC. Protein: CAWATGGYEQYF.